This TCR beta chain was identified in a study of cytomegalovirus exposure and HLA in healthy donors. Study details: The Caucasian-associated ancestry cluster held less than 85% of a few hundred genotyped donors.

CDR1 is LNHDA and CDR2 is SQIVND in the germline V gene (reference sequence). V gave up 6 bases and J gave up 0 bases, with 11 bases separating them. The CDR3 totals 14 residues. The PCR ran on 60 Vbeta and 13 Jbeta primers. TCRdb keeps only in-frame clones here, not all; method: immunoSEQ multiplex PCR. The sample has around 35,000 clones, 75% to 85% seen once. Findings of the study overall: Sequencing likely caused a cluster of highly shared sequence variants. Sequencing depth roughly uniform across donors was assumed in presence/absence analyses.

Turning to this clone: Its antigen is unknown.

The material sequenced was PBMCs. The clonotype originates from a middle-aged woman in good health and CMV-seronegative. This chain links TRBV19 with TRBJ2-5; D is unclear. CDR3 nucleotide sequence: TGTGCCAGTAGCTTTACTTGGTACCAAGAGACCCAGTACTTC. It yields the protein CASSFTWYQETQYF.